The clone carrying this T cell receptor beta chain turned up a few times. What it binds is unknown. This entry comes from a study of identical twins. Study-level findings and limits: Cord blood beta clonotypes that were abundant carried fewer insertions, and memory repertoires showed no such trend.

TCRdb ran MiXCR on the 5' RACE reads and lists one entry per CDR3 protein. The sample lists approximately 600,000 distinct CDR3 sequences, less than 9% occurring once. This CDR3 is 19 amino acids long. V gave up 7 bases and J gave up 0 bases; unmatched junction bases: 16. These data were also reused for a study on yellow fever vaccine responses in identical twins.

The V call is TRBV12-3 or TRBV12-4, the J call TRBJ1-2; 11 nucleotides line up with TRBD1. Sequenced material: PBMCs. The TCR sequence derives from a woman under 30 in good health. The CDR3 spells CASTSLWGDRGSANYGYTF. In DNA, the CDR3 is TGTGCCAGCACCTCTCTTTGGGGGGACAGGGGGAGCGCTAACTATGGCTACACCTTC.